This T cell receptor (beta chain) came from a study of CD8+CD57+ T cells in acquired aplastic anemia. Across the whole study: The average for DNA from sorted CD4+ and CD8+ cells was roughly 3 ug. Study results and caveats: Significant differences in CD8+ Simpson's diversity were not observed between patients and controls.

All sequencing subjects had displayed CD8+CD57+ cell expansion on flow cytometry. Severe acquired aplastic anemia was present in all patients. There are many counts of this clonotype. The antigen is undetermined. Per the germline V gene, CDR1 is MNHEY and CDR2 is SVGEGT. The CDR3 totals 19 residues. V was clipped by 2 bases and J by 0 bases, with 17 bases between them. Genomic DNA provided the template from which TCR beta VDJ and CDR3 profiles were obtained. One entry per CDR3 protein, called by TCRdb with MiXCR from the reads. Found here are about 160,000 distinct CDR3 sequences, around 52% of them singletons; the top ten hold 30% to 40%.

The chain combines TRBV6-2 or TRBV6-3 with TRBJ1-6; D is unresolved. The source is a human donor with aplastic anemia. The sequenced sample consisted of sorted CD4+, CD8+, or CD8+CD57+ T cells (not recorded which) from PBMCs. CDR3 amino acids: CASSYAQPGYNSYNSPLHF. CDR3 in DNA: TGTGCCAGCAGTTACGCCCAACCGGGATATAACTCCTATAATTCACCCCTCCACTTT.